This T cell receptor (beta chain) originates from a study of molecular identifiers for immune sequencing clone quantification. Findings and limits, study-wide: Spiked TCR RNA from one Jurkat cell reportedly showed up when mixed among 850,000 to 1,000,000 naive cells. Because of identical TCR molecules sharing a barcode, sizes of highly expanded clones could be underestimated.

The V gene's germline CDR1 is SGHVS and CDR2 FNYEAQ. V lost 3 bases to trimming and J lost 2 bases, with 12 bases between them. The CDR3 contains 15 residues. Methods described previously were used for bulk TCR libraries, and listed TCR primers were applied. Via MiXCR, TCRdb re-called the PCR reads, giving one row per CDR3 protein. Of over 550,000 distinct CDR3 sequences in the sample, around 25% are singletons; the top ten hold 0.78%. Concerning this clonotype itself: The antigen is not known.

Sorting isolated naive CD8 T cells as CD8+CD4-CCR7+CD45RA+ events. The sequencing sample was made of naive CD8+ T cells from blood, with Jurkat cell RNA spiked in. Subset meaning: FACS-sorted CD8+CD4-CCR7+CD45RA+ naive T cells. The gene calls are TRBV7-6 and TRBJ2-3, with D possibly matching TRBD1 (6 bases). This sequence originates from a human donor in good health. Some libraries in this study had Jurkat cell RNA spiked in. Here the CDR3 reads CASSLKQGPTDTQYF. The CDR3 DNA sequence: TGTGCCAGCAGCTTGAAACAGGGCCCCACAGATACGCAGTATTTT. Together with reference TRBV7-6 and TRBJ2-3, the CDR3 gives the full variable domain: GAGVSQSPRYKVTKRGQDVALRCDPISGHVSLYWYRQALGQGPEFLTYFNYEAQQDKSGLPNDRFSAERPEGSISTLTIQRTEQRDSAMYRCASSLKQGPTDTQYFGPGTRLTVL.